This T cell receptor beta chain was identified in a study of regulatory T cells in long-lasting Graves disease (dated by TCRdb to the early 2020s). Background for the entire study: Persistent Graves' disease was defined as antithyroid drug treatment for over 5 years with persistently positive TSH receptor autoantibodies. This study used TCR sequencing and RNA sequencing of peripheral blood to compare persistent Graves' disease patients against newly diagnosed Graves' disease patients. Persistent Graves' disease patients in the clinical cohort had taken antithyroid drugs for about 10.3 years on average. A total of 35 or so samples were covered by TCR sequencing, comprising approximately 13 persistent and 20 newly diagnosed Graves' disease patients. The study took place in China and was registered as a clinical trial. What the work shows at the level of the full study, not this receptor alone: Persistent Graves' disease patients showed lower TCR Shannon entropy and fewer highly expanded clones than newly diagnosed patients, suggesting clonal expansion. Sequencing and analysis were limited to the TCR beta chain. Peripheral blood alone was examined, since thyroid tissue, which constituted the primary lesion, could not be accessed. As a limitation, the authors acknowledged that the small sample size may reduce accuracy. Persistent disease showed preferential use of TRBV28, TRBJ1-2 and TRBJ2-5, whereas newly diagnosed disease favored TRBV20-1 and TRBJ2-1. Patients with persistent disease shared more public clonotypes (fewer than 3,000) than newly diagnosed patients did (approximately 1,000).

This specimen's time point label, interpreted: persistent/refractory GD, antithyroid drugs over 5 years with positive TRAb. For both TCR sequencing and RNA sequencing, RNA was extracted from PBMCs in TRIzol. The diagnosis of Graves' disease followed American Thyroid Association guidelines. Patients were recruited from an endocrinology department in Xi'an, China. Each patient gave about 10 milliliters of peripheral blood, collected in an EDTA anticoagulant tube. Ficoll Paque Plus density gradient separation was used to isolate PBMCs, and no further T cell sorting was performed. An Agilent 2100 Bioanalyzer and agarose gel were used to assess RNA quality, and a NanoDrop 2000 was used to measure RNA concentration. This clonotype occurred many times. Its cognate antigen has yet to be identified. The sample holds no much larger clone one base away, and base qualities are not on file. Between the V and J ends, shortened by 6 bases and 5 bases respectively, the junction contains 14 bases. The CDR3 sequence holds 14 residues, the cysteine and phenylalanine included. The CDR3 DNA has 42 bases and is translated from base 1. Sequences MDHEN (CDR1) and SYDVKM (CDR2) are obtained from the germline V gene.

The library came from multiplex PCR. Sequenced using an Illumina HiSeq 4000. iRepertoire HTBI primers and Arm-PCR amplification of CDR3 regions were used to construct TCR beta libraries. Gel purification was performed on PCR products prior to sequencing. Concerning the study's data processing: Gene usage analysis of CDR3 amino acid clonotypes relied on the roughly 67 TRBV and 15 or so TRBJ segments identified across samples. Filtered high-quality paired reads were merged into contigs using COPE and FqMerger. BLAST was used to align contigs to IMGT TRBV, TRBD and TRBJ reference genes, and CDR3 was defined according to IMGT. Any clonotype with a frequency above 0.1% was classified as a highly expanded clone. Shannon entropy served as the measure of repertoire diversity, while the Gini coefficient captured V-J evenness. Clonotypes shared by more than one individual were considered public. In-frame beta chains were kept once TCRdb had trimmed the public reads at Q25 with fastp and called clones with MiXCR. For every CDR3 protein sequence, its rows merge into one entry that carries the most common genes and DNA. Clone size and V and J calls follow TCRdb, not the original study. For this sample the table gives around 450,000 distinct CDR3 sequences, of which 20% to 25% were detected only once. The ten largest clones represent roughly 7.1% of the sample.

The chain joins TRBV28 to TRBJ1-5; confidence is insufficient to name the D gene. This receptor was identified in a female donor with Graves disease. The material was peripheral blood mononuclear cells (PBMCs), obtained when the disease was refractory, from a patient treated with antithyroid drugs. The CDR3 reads CASRLGSQDQPQHF. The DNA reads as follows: TGTGCCAGCAGACTAGGGTCGCAGGATCAGCCCCAGCATTTT.